Presented here are 32 T cell receptor beta chains from one specimen sequenced in a study of blood T cell repertoires in COVID-19. Assay: immunoSEQ multiplex PCR; the TCRdb copy retains only in-frame clones and omits some. Counted here are about 520,000 clones, approximately 85% occurring once; the ten biggest clones make up roughly 3.2%. The sequenced material came from peripheral blood. The receptors were sampled from a human donor in a cohort sampled during active COVID-19.

The chain uses TRBV12-3 or TRBV12-4 and TRBJ2-1; 8 nucleotides agree with TRBD2. V dropped 4 bases and J dropped 15; count of bases not matched to a gene: 5. The CDR3 covers 11 residues. The CDR3, as DNA: TGTGCCAGCAGTTCCGGGACTAGTATGTTCTTC. It encodes CASSSGTSMFF.

The V call is TRBV4-2, the J call TRBJ2-7; 9 bases agree with TRBD2. CDR3 length: 15 amino acids. CDR1 LGHNA and CDR2 YNFKEQ come from the germline V gene. V trimming: 1 base; J trimming: 3 bases; junction bases outside the gene matches: 4. The CDR3 sequence: CASSQVAAGGYEQYF. DNA for the CDR3: TGTGCCAGCAGCCAAGTTGCAGCGGGAGGCTACGAGCAGTACTTC.

The chain couples TRBV27 to TRBJ1-2, with D possibly being TRBD1 (6 bases). Looked up from germline, CDR1 is MNHEY and CDR2 is SMNVEV (reference sequence). The germline V and J ends were trimmed by 6 bases and 2 bases, with 10 bases remaining between them. The CDR3 has 13 residues. This CDR3 is CASRQGLNYGYTF. The DNA for the CDR3 is TGTGCCAGCAGGCAGGGGCTAAACTATGGCTACACCTTC.

The gene calls are TRBV12-5 and TRBJ2-2; D gene uncertain. Trimming cost V 2 bases and J 5 bases, with 9 bases left between them. This CDR3 has 14 amino acids. The germline V gene encodes CDR1 LGHNT and CDR2 FRNRAP. CDR3 protein: CASGLTEWTGELFF. CDR3 in DNA: TGTGCTAGTGGTTTGACAGAGTGGACCGGGGAGCTGTTTTTT.

V usage is TRBV19 and J usage is TRBJ1-1, with 10 bases identical to TRBD1. Germline CDR1 and CDR2: LNHDA and SQIVND (reference sequence). With V trimmed by 10 bases and J by 2 bases, 10 bases remained unmatched. The CDR3 extends over 15 amino acids. The CDR3 region is CATIPGTGVNTEAFF. CDR3 bases: TGTGCCACCATTCCCGGGACAGGGGTAAACACTGAAGCTTTCTTT.

The rearrangement uses TRBV5-1 and TRBJ2-7, with 7 bases aligning to TRBD1. This CDR3 comprises 13 residues. Looked up from germline, CDR1 is SGHRS and CDR2 is YFSETQ. The V gene end was trimmed by 7 bases and the J gene end by 5 bases; junction bases not matched to a gene: 9. The CDR3 spells CASSRQGRDEQYF. CDR3 nucleotides: TGCGCCAGCTCAAGACAGGGCAGGGACGAGCAGTACTTC.

V usage is TRBV13 and J usage is TRBJ2-7, with TRBD1 matching 8 bases. Looked up from germline, CDR1 is PRHDT and CDR2 is FYEKMQ (reference sequence). V was pared by 4 bases and J by 6 bases, with 8 bases of the junction left unmatched. There are 14 residues in the CDR3. CDR3 sequence (DNA): TGTGCCAGCAGCTGGGGCAGGGGGCGCCGCGAGCAGTACTTC. It encodes CASSWGRGRREQYF.

The chain is built from TRBV2 and TRBJ1-5; D remains ambiguous. The CDR3 extends over 14 amino acids. Trimming pared 7 bases from V and 0 bases from J, leaving 10 bases between. Germline V CDR1 and CDR2: SNHLY, FYNNEI. Written as DNA, the CDR3 is TGTGCCAGCAACCGGGGATATAGCAATCAGCCCCAGCATTTT. It specifies CASNRGYSNQPQHF. The full variable domain, its missing parts supplied by reference TRBV2 and TRBJ1-5, is EPEVTQTPSHQVTQMGQEVILRCVPISNHLYFYWYRQILGQKVEFLVSFYNNEISEKSEIFDDQFSVERPDGSNFTLKIRSTKLEDSAMYFCASNRGYSNQPQHFGDGTRLSIL.

This chain connects TRBV24-1 to TRBJ2-7; TRBD1 might be the D (6 bases). V was trimmed by 1 base and J by 1 base, leaving 13 bases between them. The CDR3 runs to 16 residues. Germline V gives CDR1 KGHDR, CDR2 SFDVKD. In DNA form, the CDR3 reads TGTGCCACCAGTGATTTACAGGGTTCTATGTCCTACGAGCAGTACTTC. Amino acids: CATSDLQGSMSYEQYF.

The chain uses TRBV28 and TRBJ2-2; D possibly corresponds to TRBD2 (6 bases). Germline V gene data show CDR1 as MDHEN and CDR2 as SYDVKM. The germline V and J ends were trimmed by 3 bases and 13 bases, with 18 bases remaining between them. The CDR3 extends over 14 amino acids. CDR3 bases: TGTGCCAGCAGTTTTAATGGAGGAGTGGAGGGGCTGTTTTTT. Protein: CASSFNGGVEGLFF.

The CDR3 DNA reads as TGTGCCACTGGGGGCGAGGAAAAGGATGAGCAGTTCTTC. The encoded protein is CATGGEEKDEQFF. This chain connects TRBV10-3 to TRBJ2-1; TRBD1 might be the D (6 bases). Between the trimmed V and J ends, which lost 10 bases and 8 bases, there was a span of 18 bases. Germline lookup yields CDR1 ENHRY and CDR2 SYGVKD. The CDR3 loop spans 13 amino acids.

The rearrangement uses TRBV9 and TRBJ2-7; D call uncertain. The V end was cut by 1 base, the J end by 7 bases, with 12 bases between. The germline gives CDR1 SGDLS, CDR2 YYNGEE. The CDR3 runs 13 residues. The CDR3 sequence is CASSVTQTGEQYF. As DNA, the CDR3 is TGTGCCAGCAGCGTAACCCAGACTGGAGAGCAGTACTTC.

The J gene is TRBJ1-1, the V gene TRBV7-3, with 8 bases identical to TRBD1. This CDR3 is built from 13 residues. From germline, CDR1 is SGHTA and CDR2 FQGTGA. The V and J ends lost 5 bases and 5 bases, in that order; junction bases with no gene match: 4. The CDR3 DNA reads as TGTGCCAGCAGCCCACGACAGGGGACTGAAGCTTTCTTT. As protein: CASSPRQGTEAFF.

The V gene is TRBV23-1, the J gene TRBJ1-5; D uncertain. TRBV23-1 is filed as an ORF, its function uncertain. Deletions cut 6 bases from V and 10 bases from J, with 7 bases between. This CDR3 has 10 amino acids. CDR3: CASRFQPQHF. DNA of the CDR3: TGCGCCAGCAGATTTCAACCCCAGCATTTT.

This CDR3 is CASSLLGRVGQETQYF. In nucleotides, the CDR3 is TGTGCCAGCAGTTTATTAGGGCGGGTAGGCCAAGAGACCCAGTACTTC. The chain is built from TRBV28 and TRBJ2-5; D may be TRBD2 (5 bases). Germline V CDR1 and CDR2: MDHEN, SYDVKM. Deletions cut 1 base from V and 1 base from J, with 13 bases between. This CDR3 contains 16 residues.

The chain links TRBV7-2 to TRBJ2-1; perhaps TRBD1 as D (6 bases). Trimming took 1 base from V and 7 from J, leaving 11 bases between them. Germline V gene sequence: CDR1 SGHTA, CDR2 FQGNSA. The CDR3 extends over 14 amino acids. The CDR3 DNA is TGTGCCAGCAGCTTAGGGGGGCTTCAAAATGAGCAGTTCTTC. Its protein is CASSLGGLQNEQFF.

V is TRBV9 and J is TRBJ1-4, with 9 bases lining up with TRBD1. CDR1 is SGDLS and CDR2 is YYNGEE in the germline V gene. The CDR3 contains 18 residues. Germline trimming cut 3 bases from V and 1 base from J; bases unmatched to any gene: 10. CDR3 residues: CASSATGTGIKTNEKLFF. CDR3 DNA sequence: TGTGCCAGCAGCGCTACCGGGACAGGGATTAAAACTAATGAAAAACTGTTTTTT.

With regard to this clone: The same CDR3 can be traced to other DNA sequences in this sample. This chain uses TRBV14 with TRBJ1-1; D unclear. The CDR3 sequence is 13 residues long. CDR1 is SGHDN, CDR2 FVKESK, per germline. Trimming cost V 3 bases and J 0 bases, with 5 bases left between them. CDR3 sequence: CASSQSLNTEAFF. As DNA, the CDR3 is TGTGCCAGCAGCCAGAGCCTGAACACTGAAGCTTTCTTT. Using reference TRBV14 and TRBJ1-1 for the parts outside the CDR3, the full variable domain is EAGVTQFPSHSVIEKGQTVTLRCDPISGHDNLYWYRRVMGKEIKFLLHFVKESKQDESGMPNNRFLAERTGGTYSTLKVQPAELEDSGVYFCASSQSLNTEAFFGQGTRLTVV.

The chain is built from TRBV28 and TRBJ2-7; TRBD2 matches at 8 bases. The CDR3 totals 15 residues. Germline V lookup: CDR1 MDHEN, CDR2 SYDVKM. V lost 2 bases and J lost 5; bases outside the gene matches: 8. The CDR3 sequence: CASSLVREGLDEQYF. In DNA form, the CDR3 reads TGTGCCAGCAGTTTAGTCCGGGAGGGCCTCGACGAGCAGTACTTC.

This chain links TRBV27 with TRBJ1-1; D not certain. Germline assignment: CDR1 MNHEY and CDR2 SMNVEV (reference sequence). This CDR3 has 13 amino acids. The germline V and J ends were trimmed by 7 bases and 7 bases, with 16 bases remaining between them. The CDR3 nucleotides are TGTGCCAGCACCTCGTGGAGGGAGGGTGAAGCTTTCTTT. The encoded protein is CASTSWREGEAFF.

The count of this clone is one. This same CDR3 is encoded by further DNA sequences in the sample. This rearrangement joins TRBV12-3 or TRBV12-4 to TRBJ2-7; possible D gene TRBD1, 6 bases. The CDR3 covers 13 residues. The germline V and J ends were trimmed by 6 bases and 2 bases, with 11 bases remaining between them. CDR3 region: CASSLGQPYEQYF. Here the CDR3 DNA reads TGTGCCAGCAGCCTTGGACAGCCCTACGAGCAGTACTTC.

The chain joins TRBV12-3 or TRBV12-4 to TRBJ1-5; D gene ambiguous. V shed 3 bases and J shed 5 bases, with 8 bases lying between them. CDR3 size: 13 residues. In DNA form, the CDR3 reads TGTGCCAGCAGTTTCTCCGGGGATCAGCCCCAGCATTTT. It yields the protein CASSFSGDQPQHF.

The chain couples TRBV7-9 to TRBJ2-7, with D possibly TRBD1 on 5 matching bases. Per the germline V gene, CDR1 is SEHNR and CDR2 is FQNEAQ (reference sequence). The V gene lost 3 bases and the J gene lost 2 bases, with 14 bases spanning the gap. The CDR3 sequence is 15 residues long. The CDR3 is CASSFQGIGAYEQYF. The CDR3 bases are TGTGCCAGCAGCTTCCAGGGTATCGGAGCCTACGAGCAGTACTTC.

The CDR3 nucleotides read TGTGCCAGCAGCTTAGAATGGGGGGCTGGAAACACCATATATTTT. Its translation: CASSLEWGAGNTIYF. The chain employs TRBV7-6 and TRBJ1-3, with a weak D call TRBD1 (5 bases). The ends were cut back, 1 base at V and 2 bases at J, with 9 bases in the middle. The CDR3 is 15 residues long. Per the germline V gene, CDR1 is SGHVS and CDR2 is FNYEAQ.

The CDR3 loop is CASSLVWGPKGQETQYF. The CDR3 DNA sequence: TGTGCCAGCAGCTTAGTTTGGGGCCCCAAGGGGCAAGAGACCCAGTACTTC. The chain combines TRBV7-8 with TRBJ2-5; TRBD1 might be the D (5 bases). The V end lost 1 base, the J end lost 2 bases, and 17 bases lay between the germline ends. Germline V lookup: CDR1 SGHVS, CDR2 FQNEAQ. The CDR3 runs 17 residues.

This clone was seen a handful of times. The V and J genes are TRBV5-4 and TRBJ1-1, with 8 bases aligning to TRBD1. The CDR3 spans 16 residues. Trimming took 0 bases from V and 3 from J; bases not matched to a gene: 7. Per germline, CDR1 SGHNT and CDR2 YYREEE (reference sequence). CDR3 nucleotides: TGTGCCAGCAGCTTGGGCAGGGGGCGCCTTGACACTGAAGCTTTCTTT. Translation gives CASSLGRGRLDTEAFF.

In the case of this clone: The identical CDR3 is also encoded by other nucleotide sequences in the sample. The rearrangement joins TRBV28 to TRBJ1-5; 7 positions agree with TRBD1. The CDR3 totals 15 residues. V lost 6 bases and J lost 1; bases outside the gene matches: 6. CDR1 and CDR2 (germline): MDHEN, SYDVKM. The CDR3 coding sequence is TGTGCCAGCAGCTCCGACAGGGCCAGCAATCAGCCCCAGCATTTT. Its protein product is CASSSDRASNQPQHF. Filled out from reference TRBV28 and TRBJ1-5, the complete variable domain reads DVKVTQSSRYLVKRTGEKVFLECVQDMDHENMFWYRQDPGLGLRLIYFSYDVKMKEKGDIPEGYSVSREKKERFSLILESASTNQTSMYLCASSSDRASNQPQHFGDGTRLSIL.

This clone was observed once. The V gene is TRBV3-1 (or the pseudogene TRBV3-2), the J gene TRBJ2-7, with 12 bases fitting TRBD2. Trimming removed 1 base from V and 3 bases from J; junction bases left unmatched: 4. The CDR3 loop spans 16 amino acids. Germline CDR1 reads LGHDT; CDR2 reads YNNKEL (reference sequence). CDR3 protein: CASSQGLAGASYEQYF. DNA of the CDR3: TGTGCCAGCAGCCAAGGACTAGCGGGAGCAAGCTACGAGCAGTACTTC.

The chain couples TRBV9 to TRBJ2-3; D is perhaps TRBD1 (5 bases). Trimming shortened V by 0 bases and J by 0 bases, and 14 bases separated the two germline ends. Germline lookup yields CDR1 SGDLS and CDR2 YYNGEE. The CDR3 is 17 residues long. The CDR3 nucleotides are TGTGCCAGCAGCGTAGCTGCAGGGCTGGGGAGCACAGATACGCAGTATTTT. Amino acid sequence: CASSVAAGLGSTDTQYF.

This clone was seen only once. V usage is TRBV6-4 and J usage is TRBJ2-2; TRBD2 aligns across 13 bases. J was trimmed by 4 bases and V by 6 bases; bases with no gene match: 2. This CDR3 region has 15 residues. The germline gives CDR1 MRHNA, CDR2 SNTAGT. Here the CDR3 reads CASRGLAGATGELFF. The CDR3 nucleotides read TGTGCCAGCAGAGGACTAGCGGGAGCCACCGGGGAGCTGTTTTTT.

The rearrangement links TRBV4-3 to TRBJ1-2; D is uncertain. This CDR3 comprises 14 residues. The V and J ends lost 0 bases and 4 bases respectively, with 9 bases between them. Germline CDR1 reads LGHNA; CDR2 reads YSLEER. Here the CDR3 reads CASSQDPRAYGYTF. The CDR3 nucleotides are TGCGCCAGCAGCCAAGATCCGAGGGCCTATGGCTACACCTTC.

The J gene is TRBJ1-1, the V gene TRBV28; a weak D match, TRBD1 (5 bases). V gave up 5 bases and J gave up 4 bases, with 14 bases separating them. This CDR3 has 14 amino acids. CDR1 is MDHEN and CDR2 is SYDVKM in the germline V gene. CDR3 in amino acids: CASSPGGSPTEAFF. The CDR3 DNA is TGTGCCAGCAGTCCCGGGGGAAGTCCCACTGAAGCTTTCTTT.